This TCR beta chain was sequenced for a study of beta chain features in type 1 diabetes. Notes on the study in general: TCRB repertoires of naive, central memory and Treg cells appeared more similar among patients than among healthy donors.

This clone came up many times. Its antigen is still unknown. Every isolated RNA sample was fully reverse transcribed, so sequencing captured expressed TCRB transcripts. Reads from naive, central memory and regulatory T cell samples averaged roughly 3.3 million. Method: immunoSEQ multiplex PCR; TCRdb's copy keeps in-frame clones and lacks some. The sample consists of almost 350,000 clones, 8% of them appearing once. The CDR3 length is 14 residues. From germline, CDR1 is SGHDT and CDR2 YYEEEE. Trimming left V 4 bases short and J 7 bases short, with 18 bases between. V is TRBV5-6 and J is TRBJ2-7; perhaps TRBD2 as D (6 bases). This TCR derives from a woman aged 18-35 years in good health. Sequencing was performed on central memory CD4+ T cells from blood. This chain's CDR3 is CASSGTTSSLEQYF. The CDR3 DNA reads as TGTGCCAGCAGCGGAACTACTAGCTCCCTGGAGCAGTACTTC.